This entry lists 14 T cell receptor beta chains sequenced from one sample in a study of technical replicates of blood from a handful of donors. TCRdb's copy holds only in-frame clones and misses some; the assay was immunoSEQ multiplex PCR. Of 65,000 to 70,000 clones in the sample, about 87% were seen once. Material: PBMCs. The source is a human donor in good health. Some clones in this sample may be carry-over from other donors' samples.

This chain connects TRBV4-1 to TRBJ1-2; D gene unclear. Germline CDR1 reads MGHRA; CDR2 reads YSYEKL. Trimming cost V 1 base and J 4 bases, with 13 bases left between them. CDR3 length equals 15 residues. The CDR3 loop reads CASSQGGRNPYGYTF. CDR3 in DNA: TGCGCCAGCAGCCAAGGCGGGAGAAACCCCTATGGCTACACCTTC.

The chain has TRBV12-5 and TRBJ1-1; 9 bases fit TRBD1. With 5 bases clipped from V and 1 base from J, the junction kept 5 bases outside the gene matches. The CDR3 is 15 residues long. CDR1 is LGHNT, CDR2 FRNRAP, per germline. The CDR3 DNA reads as TGTGCTAGTGGTCCGGGACAGGGAACGAACACTGAAGCTTTCTTT. Protein product: CASGPGQGTNTEAFF. Using reference TRBV12-5 and TRBJ1-1 for the parts outside the CDR3, the full variable domain is DARVTQTPRHKVTEMGQEVTMRCQPILGHNTVFWYRQTMMQGLELLAYFRNRAPLDDSGMPKDRFSAEMPDATLATLKIQPSEPRDSAVYFCASGPGQGTNTEAFFGQGTRLTVV.

The chain couples TRBV18 to TRBJ2-1; 7 positions match TRBD1. This CDR3 comprises 16 residues. Germline V gene lookup returns CDR1 KGHSH and CDR2 LQKENI. V lost 0 bases and J lost 8; bases outside the gene matches: 10. CDR3 amino acids: CASSPPYRGPFYEQFF. Written as DNA, the CDR3 is TGTGCCAGCTCACCACCGTACAGGGGACCCTTCTATGAGCAGTTCTTC.

J is TRBJ1-4 and V is TRBV6-6; D call uncertain. The germline V gene encodes CDR1 MNHNY and CDR2 SVGAGI (reference sequence). CDR3 length: 16 residues. V was pared by 2 bases and J by 3 bases, with 13 bases between. The CDR3 loop reads CASSYSGESANEKLFF. Written as DNA, the CDR3 is TGTGCCAGCAGTTACAGTGGGGAGTCGGCTAATGAAAAACTGTTTTTT.

This chain connects TRBV9 to TRBJ1-5; 7 bases fit TRBD1. Germline assignment: CDR1 SGDLS and CDR2 YYNGEE. This CDR3 has 14 amino acids. V was pared by 3 bases and J by 4 bases, with 4 bases of the junction left unmatched. For the CDR3, the DNA is TGTGCCAGCAGCGAAACAGGGGCAAATCAGCCCCAGCATTTT. Its translation: CASSETGANQPQHF.

This chain connects TRBV7-3 to TRBJ1-1; D unclear. Germline V CDR1 and CDR2: SGHTA, FQGTGA. V shed 5 bases and J shed 5 bases, with 12 bases lying between them. CDR3 length equals 13 residues. The CDR3: CASSLLTGTEAFF. CDR3 nucleotide sequence: TGTGCCAGCAGCCTACTCACCGGGACTGAAGCTTTCTTT.

This rearrangement joins TRBV5-4 to TRBJ2-6, with D unclear. Germline V gene sequence: CDR1 SGHNT, CDR2 YYREEE (reference sequence). Deletions cut 1 base from V and 0 bases from J, with 5 bases between. The CDR3 is 15 amino acids. The CDR3 DNA follows: TGTGCCAGCAGCTTGTGGCTCTCTGGGGCCAACGTCCTGACTTTC. Residues: CASSLWLSGANVLTF.

Concerning this clone: The junction does not match germline at one end; this may be a read error. This chain connects TRBV7-8 to TRBJ2-4, with D perhaps matching TRBD2 (5 bases). This CDR3 has 15 residues. Germline CDR1 SGHVS, CDR2 FQNEAQ. DNA of the CDR3: TGTGCGAGCAGAGAGGGAACCTTAGCCAAAAACATTCAGTACTTC. It translates to CASREGTLAKNIQYF.

The chain recombines TRBV29-1 with TRBJ2-5; no reliable D call. Trimming stripped 6 bases from V and 0 bases from J, with 2 bases between. Per germline, CDR1 SQVTM and CDR2 ANQGSEA. This CDR3 has 10 amino acids. The CDR3 nucleotides read TGCAGCGTCTACCAAGAGACCCAGTACTTC. Translated: CSVYQETQYF. The full variable domain, its missing parts supplied by reference TRBV29-1 and TRBJ2-5, is SAVISQKPSRDICQRGTSLTIQCQVDSQVTMMFWYRQQPGQSLTLIATANQGSEATYESGFVIDKFPISRPNLTFSTLTVSNMSPEDSSIYLCSVYQETQYFGPGTRLLVL.

The chain recombines TRBV7-9 with TRBJ1-1, with D perhaps matching TRBD1 (5 bases). The CDR3 sequence is 17 residues long. The germline CDR1 and CDR2 sequences are SEHNR and FQNEAQ (reference sequence). The V end was cut by 3 bases, the J end by 3 bases, with 20 bases between. The CDR3 DNA is TGTGCCAGCAGCTTTCAGGGCGCTTCGGTTTGGGACACTGAAGCTTTCTTT. This encodes CASSFQGASVWDTEAFF.

Details on this clone: At one of its ends the junction is not consistent with the germline gene, which may arise from a read error. The chain is built from TRBV6-6 and TRBJ2-7, with 8 positions matching TRBD1. The CDR3 covers 16 residues. Germline V gene lookup returns CDR1 MNHNY and CDR2 SVGAGI (reference sequence). In nucleotides, the CDR3 is TGTGCCAGCAGTCACTCACAAACAGGGGGGTCCTACGAGCAGTACTTC. Translating gives CASSHSQTGGSYEQYF.

The gene calls are TRBV5-6 and TRBJ1-2, with 8 bases identical to TRBD1. This CDR3 contains 13 residues. Per germline, CDR1 SGHDT and CDR2 YYEEEE. Trimming took 4 bases from V and 5 from J; bases not matched to a gene: 4. This CDR3 reads CASSGDRRYGYTF. The CDR3 bases are TGTGCCAGCAGCGGGGACAGGAGATATGGCTACACCTTC.

The CDR3 spells CASSLVLETYNEQFF. The CDR3 DNA sequence: TGCGCCAGCAGCTTGGTACTAGAGACCTACAATGAGCAGTTCTTC. This chain links TRBV5-1 with TRBJ2-1, with a possible D match to TRBD2 (5 bases). The V end was cut by 0 bases, the J end by 2 bases, with 9 bases between. CDR3 length: 15 residues. The germline V gene has CDR1 SGHRS and CDR2 YFSETQ.

The chain uses TRBV5-6 and TRBJ2-7; 9 nucleotides align to TRBD2. Looked up from germline, CDR1 is SGHDT and CDR2 is YYEEEE. The CDR3 is made up of 19 amino acids. V trimming: 0 bases; J trimming: 3 bases; junction bases outside the gene matches: 16. The DNA for the CDR3 is TGTGCCAGCAGCTTGGGGTTAACTGCTAGCGGGACCAGGGGCTACGAGCAGTACTTC. Protein sequence: CASSLGLTASGTRGYEQYF.